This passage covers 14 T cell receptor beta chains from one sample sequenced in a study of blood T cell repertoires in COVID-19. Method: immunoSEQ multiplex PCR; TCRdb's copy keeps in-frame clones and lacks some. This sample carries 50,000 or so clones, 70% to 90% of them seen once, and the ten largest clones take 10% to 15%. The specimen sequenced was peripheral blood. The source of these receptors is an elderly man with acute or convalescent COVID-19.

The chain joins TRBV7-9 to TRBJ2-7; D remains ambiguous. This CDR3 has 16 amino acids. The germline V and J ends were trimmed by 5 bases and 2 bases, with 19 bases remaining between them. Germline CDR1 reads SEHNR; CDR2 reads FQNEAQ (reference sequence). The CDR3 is CASSARRLPSTYEQYF. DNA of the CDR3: TGTGCCAGCAGCGCCCGTCGTTTGCCTAGTACCTACGAGCAGTACTTC.

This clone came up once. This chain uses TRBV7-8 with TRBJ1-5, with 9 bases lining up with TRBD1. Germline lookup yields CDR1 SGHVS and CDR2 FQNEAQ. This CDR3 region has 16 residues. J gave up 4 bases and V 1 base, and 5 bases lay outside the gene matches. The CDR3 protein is CASSLVAGQGNQPQHF. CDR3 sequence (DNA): TGTGCCAGCAGCTTAGTGGCGGGACAGGGTAATCAGCCCCAGCATTTT.

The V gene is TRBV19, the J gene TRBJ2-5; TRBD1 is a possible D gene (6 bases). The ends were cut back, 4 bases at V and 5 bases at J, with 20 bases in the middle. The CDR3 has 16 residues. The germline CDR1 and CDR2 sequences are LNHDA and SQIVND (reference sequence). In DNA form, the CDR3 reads TGTGCCAGTAGTAGCGTTCCCAGGGGAATTATGGAGACCCAGTACTTC. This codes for CASSSVPRGIMETQYF.

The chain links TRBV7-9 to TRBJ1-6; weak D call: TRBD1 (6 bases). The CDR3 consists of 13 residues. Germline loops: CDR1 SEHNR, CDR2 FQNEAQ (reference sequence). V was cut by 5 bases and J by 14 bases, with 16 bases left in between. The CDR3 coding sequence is TGTGCCAGCAGCCAGGGGCCTTTTGGGACCCTCCACTTT. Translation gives CASSQGPFGTLHF.

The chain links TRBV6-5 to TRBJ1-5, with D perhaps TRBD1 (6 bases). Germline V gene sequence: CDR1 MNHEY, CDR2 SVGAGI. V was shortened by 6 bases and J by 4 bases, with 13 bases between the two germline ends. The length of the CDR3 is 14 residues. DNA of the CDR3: TGTGCCAGCAGCTCAAGAGGGGGAAATCAGCCCCAGCATTTT. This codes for CASSSRGGNQPQHF.

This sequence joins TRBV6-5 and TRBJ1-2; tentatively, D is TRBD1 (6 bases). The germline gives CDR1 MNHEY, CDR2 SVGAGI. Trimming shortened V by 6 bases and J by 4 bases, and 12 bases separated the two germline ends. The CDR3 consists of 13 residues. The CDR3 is CASSLDRSYGYTF. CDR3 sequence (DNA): TGTGCCAGCAGCCTGGACAGAAGCTATGGCTACACCTTC.

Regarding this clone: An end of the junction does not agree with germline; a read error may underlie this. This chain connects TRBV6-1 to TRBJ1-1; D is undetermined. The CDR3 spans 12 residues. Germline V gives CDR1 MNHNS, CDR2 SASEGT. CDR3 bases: TGTGCCAGCAGTGAATTAAGCTTACGGGGTTCTTTT. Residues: CASSELSLRGSF.

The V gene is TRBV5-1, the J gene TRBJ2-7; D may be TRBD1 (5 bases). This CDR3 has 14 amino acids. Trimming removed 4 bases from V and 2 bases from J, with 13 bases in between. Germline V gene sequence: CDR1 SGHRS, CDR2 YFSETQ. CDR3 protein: CASSATGLAYEQYF. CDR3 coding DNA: TGCGCCAGCAGCGCCACAGGTTTGGCCTACGAGCAGTACTTC.

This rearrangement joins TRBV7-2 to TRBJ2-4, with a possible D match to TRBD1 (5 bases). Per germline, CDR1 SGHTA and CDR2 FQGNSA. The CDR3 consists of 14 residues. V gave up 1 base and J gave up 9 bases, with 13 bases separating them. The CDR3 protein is CASSLVGQGSIQYF. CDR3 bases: TGTGCCAGCAGCTTAGTCGGGCAGGGAAGCATTCAGTACTTC.

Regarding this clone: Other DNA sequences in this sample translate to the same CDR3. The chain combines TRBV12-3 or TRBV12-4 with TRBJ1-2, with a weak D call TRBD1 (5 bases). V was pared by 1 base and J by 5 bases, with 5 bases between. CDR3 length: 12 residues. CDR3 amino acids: CASSLGQYGYTF. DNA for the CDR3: TGTGCCAGCAGTTTAGGACAGTATGGCTACACCTTC.

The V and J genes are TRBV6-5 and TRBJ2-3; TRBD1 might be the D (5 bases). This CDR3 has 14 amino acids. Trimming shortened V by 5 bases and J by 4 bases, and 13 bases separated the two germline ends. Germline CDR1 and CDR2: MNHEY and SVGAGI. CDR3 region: CASSRQHGPDTQYF. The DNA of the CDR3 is TGTGCCAGCAGTAGACAGCACGGCCCAGATACGCAGTATTTT.

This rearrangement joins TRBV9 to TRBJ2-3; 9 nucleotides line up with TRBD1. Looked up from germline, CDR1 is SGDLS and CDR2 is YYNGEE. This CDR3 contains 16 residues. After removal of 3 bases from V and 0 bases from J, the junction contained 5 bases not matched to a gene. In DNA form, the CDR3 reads TGTGCCAGCAGCGCGGGGACAGGGCCAAGCACAGATACGCAGTATTTT. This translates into CASSAGTGPSTDTQYF.

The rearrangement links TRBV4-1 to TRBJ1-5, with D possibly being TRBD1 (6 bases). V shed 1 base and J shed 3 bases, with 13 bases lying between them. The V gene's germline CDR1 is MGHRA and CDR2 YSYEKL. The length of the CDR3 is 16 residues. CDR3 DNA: TGCGCCAGCAGCCAAGTGTTGACAGGAGTCAATCAGCCCCAGCATTTT. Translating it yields CASSQVLTGVNQPQHF.

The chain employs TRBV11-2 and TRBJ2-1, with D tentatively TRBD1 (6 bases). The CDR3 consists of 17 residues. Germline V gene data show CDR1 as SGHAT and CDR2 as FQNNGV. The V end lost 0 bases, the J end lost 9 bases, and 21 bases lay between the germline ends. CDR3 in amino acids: CASSLDRGGPVTIEQFF. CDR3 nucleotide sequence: TGTGCCAGCAGCTTAGATCGAGGGGGTCCGGTTACAATTGAGCAGTTCTTC.